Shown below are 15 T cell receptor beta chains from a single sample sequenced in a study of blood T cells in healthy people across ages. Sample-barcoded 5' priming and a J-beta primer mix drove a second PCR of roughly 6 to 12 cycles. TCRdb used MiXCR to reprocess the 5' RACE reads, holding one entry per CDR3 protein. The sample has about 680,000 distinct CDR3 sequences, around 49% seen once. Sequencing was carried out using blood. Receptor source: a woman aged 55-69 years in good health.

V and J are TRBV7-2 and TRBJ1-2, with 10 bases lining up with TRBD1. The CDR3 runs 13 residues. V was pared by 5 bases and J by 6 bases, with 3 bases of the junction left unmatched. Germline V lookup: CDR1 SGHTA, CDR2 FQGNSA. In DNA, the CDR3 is TGTGCCAGCAGCGCCGGGACAGGGGATGGCTACACCTTC. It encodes CASSAGTGDGYTF.

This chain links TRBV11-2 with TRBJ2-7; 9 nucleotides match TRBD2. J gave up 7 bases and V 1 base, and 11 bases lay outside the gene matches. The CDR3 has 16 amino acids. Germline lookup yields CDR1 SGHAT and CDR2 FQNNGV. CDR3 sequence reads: CASSLAGREGYNEQYF. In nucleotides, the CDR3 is TGTGCCAGCAGCTTAGCCGGGCGGGAGGGCTACAATGAGCAGTACTTC.

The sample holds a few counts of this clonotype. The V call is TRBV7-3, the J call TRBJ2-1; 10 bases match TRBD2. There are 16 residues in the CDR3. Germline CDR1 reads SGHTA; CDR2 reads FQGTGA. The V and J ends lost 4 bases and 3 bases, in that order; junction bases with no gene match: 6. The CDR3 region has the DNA TGTGCCAGCAGCTCCCTAGCGGGAGCAAGCTACAATGAGCAGTTCTTC. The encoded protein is CASSSLAGASYNEQFF.

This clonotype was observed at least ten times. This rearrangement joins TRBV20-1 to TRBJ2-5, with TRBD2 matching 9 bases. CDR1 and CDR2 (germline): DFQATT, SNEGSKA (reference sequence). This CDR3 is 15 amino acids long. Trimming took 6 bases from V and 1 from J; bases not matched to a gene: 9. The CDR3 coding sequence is TGCAGTGCAATACCGGGACTAGCACTCCAAGAGACCCAGTACTTC. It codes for CSAIPGLALQETQYF.

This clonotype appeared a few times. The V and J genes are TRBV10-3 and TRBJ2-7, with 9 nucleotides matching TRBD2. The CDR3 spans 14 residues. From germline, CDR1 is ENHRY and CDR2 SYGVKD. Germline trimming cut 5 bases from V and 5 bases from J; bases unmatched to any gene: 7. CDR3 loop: CAISPGLATDEQYF. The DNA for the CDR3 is TGTGCCATCAGTCCGGGACTAGCAACCGACGAGCAGTACTTC.

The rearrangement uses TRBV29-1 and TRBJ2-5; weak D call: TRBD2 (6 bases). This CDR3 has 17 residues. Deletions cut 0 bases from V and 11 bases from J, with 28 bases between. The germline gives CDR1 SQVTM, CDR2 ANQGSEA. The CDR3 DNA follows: TGCAGCGTTGAAGATCCTAACGGGAGCGCCCTCTACAATGAGCAGTACTTC. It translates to CSVEDPNGSALYNEQYF.

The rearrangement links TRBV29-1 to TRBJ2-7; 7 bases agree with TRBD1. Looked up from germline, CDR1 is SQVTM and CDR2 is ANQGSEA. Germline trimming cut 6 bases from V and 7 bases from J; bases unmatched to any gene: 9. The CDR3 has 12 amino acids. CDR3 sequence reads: CSVERGGGEQYF. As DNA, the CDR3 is TGCAGCGTCGAGAGAGGGGGCGGTGAGCAGTACTTC.

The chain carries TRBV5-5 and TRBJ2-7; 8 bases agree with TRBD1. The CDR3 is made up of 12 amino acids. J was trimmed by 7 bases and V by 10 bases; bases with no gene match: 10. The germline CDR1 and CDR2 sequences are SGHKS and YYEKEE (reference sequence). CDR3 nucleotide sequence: TGTGCCTCGCGGGACAGGAACTATGAGCAGTACTTC. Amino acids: CASRDRNYEQYF. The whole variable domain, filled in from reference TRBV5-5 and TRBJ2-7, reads DAGVTQSPTHLIKTRGQQVTLRCSPISGHKSVSWYQQVLGQGPQFIFQYYEKEERGRGNFPDRFSARQFPNYSSELNVNALLLGDSALYLCASRDRNYEQYFGPGTRLTVT.

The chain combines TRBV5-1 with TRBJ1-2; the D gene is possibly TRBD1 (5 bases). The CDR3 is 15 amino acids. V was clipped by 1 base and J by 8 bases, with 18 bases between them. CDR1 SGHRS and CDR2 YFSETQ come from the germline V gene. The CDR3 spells CASSLSLGTEGGYTF. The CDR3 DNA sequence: TGCGCCAGCAGCTTGTCCCTGGGGACGGAGGGAGGCTACACCTTC.

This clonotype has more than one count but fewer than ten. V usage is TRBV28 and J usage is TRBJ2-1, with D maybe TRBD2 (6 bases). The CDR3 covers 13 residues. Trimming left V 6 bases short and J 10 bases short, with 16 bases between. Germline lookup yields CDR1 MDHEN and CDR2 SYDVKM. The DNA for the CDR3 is TGTGCCAGCAGCCCGACGGAGGGCGTCGAGCAGTTCTTC. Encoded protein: CASSPTEGVEQFF. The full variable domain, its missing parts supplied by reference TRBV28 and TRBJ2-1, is DVKVTQSSRYLVKRTGEKVFLECVQDMDHENMFWYRQDPGLGLRLIYFSYDVKMKEKGDIPEGYSVSREKKERFSLILESASTNQTSMYLCASSPTEGVEQFFGPGTRLTVL.

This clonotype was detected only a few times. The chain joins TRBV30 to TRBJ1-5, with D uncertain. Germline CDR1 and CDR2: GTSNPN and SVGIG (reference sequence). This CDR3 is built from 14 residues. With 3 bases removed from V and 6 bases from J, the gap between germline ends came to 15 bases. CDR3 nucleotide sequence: TGTGCCTGGAGCCCTGGACTATCCGCTCAGCCCCAGCATTTT. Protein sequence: CAWSPGLSAQPQHF.

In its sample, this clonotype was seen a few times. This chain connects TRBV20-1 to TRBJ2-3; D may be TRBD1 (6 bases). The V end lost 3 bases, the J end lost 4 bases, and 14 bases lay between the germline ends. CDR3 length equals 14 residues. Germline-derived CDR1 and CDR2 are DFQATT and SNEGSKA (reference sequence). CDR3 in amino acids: CSASDRPGPDTQYF. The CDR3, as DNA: TGCAGTGCTAGTGACAGGCCGGGCCCAGATACGCAGTATTTT.

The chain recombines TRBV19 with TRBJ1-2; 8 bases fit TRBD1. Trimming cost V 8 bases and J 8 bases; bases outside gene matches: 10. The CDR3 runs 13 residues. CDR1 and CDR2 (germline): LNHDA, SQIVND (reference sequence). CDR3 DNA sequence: TGTGCCAGTGCCTGGACAGGGAATGAGGGCTACACCTTC. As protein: CASAWTGNEGYTF.

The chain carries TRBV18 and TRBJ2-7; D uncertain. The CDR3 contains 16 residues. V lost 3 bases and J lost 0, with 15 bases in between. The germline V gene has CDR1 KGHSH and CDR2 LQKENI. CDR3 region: CASSPRSAANSYEQYF. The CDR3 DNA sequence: TGTGCCAGCTCACCGAGGTCGGCAGCCAACTCCTACGAGCAGTACTTC.

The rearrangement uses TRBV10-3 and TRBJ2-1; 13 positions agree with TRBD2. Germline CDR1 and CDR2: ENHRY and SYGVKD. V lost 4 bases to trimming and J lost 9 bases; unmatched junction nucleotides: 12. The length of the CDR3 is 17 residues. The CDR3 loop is CAISANLLAGGPGEQFF. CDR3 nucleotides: TGTGCCATCAGTGCCAACCTACTAGCGGGAGGGCCGGGTGAGCAGTTCTTC.